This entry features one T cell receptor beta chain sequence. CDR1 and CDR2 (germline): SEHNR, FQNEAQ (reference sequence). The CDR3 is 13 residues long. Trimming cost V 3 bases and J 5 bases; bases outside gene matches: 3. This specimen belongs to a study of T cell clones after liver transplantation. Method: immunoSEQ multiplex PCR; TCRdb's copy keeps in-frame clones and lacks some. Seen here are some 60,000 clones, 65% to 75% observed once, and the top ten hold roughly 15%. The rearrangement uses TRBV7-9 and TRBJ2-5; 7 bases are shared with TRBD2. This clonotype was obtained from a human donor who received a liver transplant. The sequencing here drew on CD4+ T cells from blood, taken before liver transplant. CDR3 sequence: CASSLGRGETQYF. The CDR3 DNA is TGTGCCAGCAGCTTGGGGAGGGGCGAGACCCAGTACTTC.